Here is one T cell receptor (beta chain) with its context. Antigen: not known. This record belongs to a study of Graves' ophthalmopathy and Graves' hyperthyroidism. Study-level points and caveats: The model flagged ophthalmopathy progression at roughly 71% sensitivity and 72% to 85% specificity.

The study amplified TCR beta CDR3 regions using RNA transcripts. Investigators did first-round RT-PCR with HTBI primers, then second-round multiplex PCR. TCRdb re-derived calls from the multiplex PCR reads in MiXCR, one entry per CDR3 protein. The data hold around 670,000 distinct CDR3 sequences, with about 44% observed a single time. Uncontrolled infections, pregnancy, lactation or other autoimmune diseases led to patient exclusion. Clinical symptoms and serum thyroxine were used for diagnosis; TRAb, thyroid ultrasound and orbital computed tomography were also relied on. PBMCs had their origin in fresh peripheral blood (more than 9.5 ml). The J segment lost 2 bases and the V segment lost 11 bases, leaving 10 bases of the junction unmatched. The CDR3 has 15 residues. Germline V gene data show CDR1 as KGHDR and CDR2 as SFDVKD.

The chain employs TRBV24-1 and TRBJ1-5; 8 nucleotides agree with TRBD1. Sequenced material: peripheral blood. This sequence was found in an adult man with Graves' ophthalmopathy. The CDR3, as DNA: TGTGCCAGCCAGACAGGGGCCGGGGGCAATCAGCCCCAGCATTTT. The encoded protein is CASQTGAGGNQPQHF.